Listed below are T cell receptor beta chains from one sample, sequenced in a study of T cells in localized non-small cell lung cancer. Method: immunoSEQ multiplex PCR; TCRdb's copy keeps in-frame clones and lacks some. The sample yields about 55,000 clones, roughly 83% seen once. Source: peripheral blood mononuclear cells, taken before any cancer treatment. These TCRs come from a man aged 35 to 70 with stage III lung adenocarcinoma. Each CDR3 is given with its conserved first and last residue. D genes are given only for firm matches. A row's size may be missing; if present it is once, few, many or a size class.

clone_size	j_call	d_call	v_call	cdr3_aa	cdr3_nt
-	TRBJ2-3	-	TRBV11-2	CASSSGRADTQYF	TGTGCCAGCAGCTCCGGTAGGGCAGATACGCAGTATTTT
-	TRBJ2-7	-	TRBV4-3	CASSLGRGPAREQYF	TGCGCCAGCAGCTTAGGGAGAGGGCCCGCCCGCGAGCAGTACTTC
-	TRBJ2-1	-	TRBV25-1	CASGGGEQFF	TGTGCCAGCGGGGGGGGCGAGCAGTTCTTC
-	TRBJ1-1	TRBD1	TRBV5-1	CASSLTGNMNTEAFF	TGCGCCAGCAGTCTGACAGGGAACATGAACACTGAAGCTTTCTTT
once	TRBJ2-1	TRBD2	TRBV2	CASSWTSRDNEQFF	TGTGCCAGCAGTTGGACTAGCCGAGACAATGAGCAGTTCTTC
-	TRBJ2-1	-	TRBV5-6	CASSLVGGGHNEQFF	TGTGCCAGCAGCTTGGTCGGAGGGGGCCACAATGAGCAGTTCTTC
-	TRBJ2-7	-	TRBV4-2	CASSQSSSYEQYF	TGTGCCAGCAGCCAGTCCTCCTCATACGAGCAGTACTTC
-	TRBJ1-1	-	TRBV5-1	CASSLGVNTEAFF	TGCGCCAGCAGCTTGGGAGTGAACACTGAAGCTTTCTTT
-	TRBJ2-3	TRBD2	TRBV7-9	CASSLSAGLDTQYF	TGTGCCAGCAGCCTATCAGCGGGGCTAGATACGCAGTATTTT
-	TRBJ1-5	-	TRBV13	CASSSPFGGVSNQPQHF	TGTGCCAGCAGCTCCCCCTTCGGGGGCGTCAGCAATCAGCCCCAGCATTTT
once	TRBJ2-4	-	TRBV4-3	CASSPIWDLAYF	TGCGCCAGCAGCCCCATATGGGACCTGGCGTACTTC
-	TRBJ1-1	-	TRBV5-6	CASSYPGLGTEAFF	TGTGCCAGCAGTTATCCAGGGTTAGGCACTGAAGCTTTCTTT
-	TRBJ2-1	TRBD2	TRBV28	CASGSGGASYNEQFF	TGTGCCAGCGGAAGCGGGGGGGCTTCCTACAATGAGCAGTTCTTC
-	TRBJ1-1	TRBD1	TRBV14	CASSQGGQGALTNTEAFF	TGTGCCAGCAGCCAAGGGGGACAGGGCGCATTAACGAACACTGAAGCTTTCTTT
-	TRBJ2-3	-	TRBV10-3	CAISGTATTDTQYF	TGTGCCATCAGTGGAACAGCTACCACAGATACGCAGTATTTT
few	TRBJ1-1	-	TRBV18	CASSPAEMNTEAFF	TGTGCCAGCTCACCGGCAGAGATGAACACTGAAGCTTTCTTT
-	TRBJ2-7	TRBD1	TRBV6-1	CASGRGQEYEQYF	TGTGCCAGCGGGAGAGGACAGGAATACGAGCAGTACTTC
-	TRBJ2-3	TRBD2	TRBV7-3	CASSSGTSGIGTDTQYF	TGTGCCAGCAGCTCAGGGACTAGCGGGATAGGCACAGATACGCAGTATTTT
-	TRBJ1-3	-	TRBV4-3	CASSQDVRGNTIYF	TGCGCCAGCAGCCAAGATGTCCGGGGAAACACCATATATTTT
few	TRBJ2-2	TRBD1	TRBV19	CASSKDRGETGELFF	TGTGCCAGTAGTAAGGACAGGGGCGAGACCGGGGAGCTGTTTTTT
-	TRBJ1-2	-	TRBV19	CASSIAGRSGYGYTF	TGTGCCAGTAGTATAGCTGGCAGGTCAGGTTATGGCTACACCTTC
-	TRBJ1-1	-	TRBV19	CASSISGEYTEAFF	TGTGCCAGTAGTATCTCGGGGGAGTACACTGAAGCTTTCTTT
-	TRBJ1-4	-	TRBV28	CASSYGQGNEKLFF	TGTGCCAGCAGTTACGGGCAGGGTAATGAAAAACTGTTTTTT
-	TRBJ2-5	TRBD2	TRBV11-2	CASTPKLAGGGLTQYF	TGTGCCAGCACCCCCAAGTTAGCGGGAGGTGGTTTGACCCAGTACTTC
-	TRBJ2-3	TRBD2	TRBV4-2	CASSPSGSTDTQYF	TGTGCCAGCAGTCCTAGCGGTAGCACAGATACGCAGTATTTT
-	TRBJ2-5	-	TRBV7-2	CASSLRLVTNQETQYF	TGTGCCAGCAGCTTACGGCTAGTTACCAACCAAGAGACCCAGTACTTC
-	TRBJ2-3	TRBD2	TRBV11-3	CASSLGRETAFTDTQYF	TGTGCCAGCAGCTTAGGGCGGGAGACCGCCTTCACAGATACGCAGTATTTT
-	TRBJ1-2	-	TRBV4-2	CASSQDAAGGRLRYTF	TGTGCCAGCAGCCAAGATGCCGCCGGAGGCCGGCTACGCTACACCTTC
-	TRBJ1-4	-	TRBV6-5	CASSTTGVGNEKLFF	TGTGCCAGCAGCACAACTGGCGTTGGGAATGAAAAACTGTTTTTT
few	TRBJ2-3	-	TRBV11-2	CASSLGVARQPTDTQYF	TGTGCCAGCAGCTTAGGAGTAGCGAGGCAGCCCACAGATACGCAGTATTTT
-	TRBJ2-1	TRBD1	TRBV7-2	CASSLWTGGNEQFF	TGTGCCAGCAGCTTGTGGACAGGGGGCAATGAGCAGTTCTTC
once	TRBJ1-5	-	TRBV18	CASSSPGQPQHF	TGTGCCAGCTCATCGCCTGGTCAGCCCCAGCATTTT
-	TRBJ2-7	TRBD2	TRBV4-1	CASSPTRTSGSSDEQYF	TGCGCCAGCAGCCCTACGCGGACTAGCGGGAGTAGCGACGAGCAGTACTTC
-	TRBJ2-5	-	TRBV7-2	CASSLTATLGETQYF	TGTGCCAGCAGCTTAACTGCGACATTGGGGGAGACCCAGTACTTC
once	TRBJ2-7	TRBD2	TRBV30	CAWSGGGEQYF	TGTGCCTGGAGTGGCGGGGGCGAGCAGTACTTC
-	TRBJ2-2	-	TRBV4-2	CASSQVGQGGGELFF	TGTGCCAGCAGCCAAGTTGGGCAGGGAGGCGGGGAGCTGTTTTTT
-	TRBJ1-5	-	TRBV19	CASSRQADQPQHF	TGTGCCAGTAGTCGACAGGCCGATCAGCCCCAGCATTTT
-	TRBJ1-2	TRBD1	TRBV5-1	CASNPGTGNYGYTF	TGCGCCAGCAATCCCGGGACAGGCAACTATGGCTACACCTTC
-	TRBJ1-4	-	TRBV19	CASSITQGKYNEKLFF	TGTGCCAGTAGTATTACCCAGGGAAAATATAATGAAAAACTGTTTTTT
once	TRBJ2-7	-	TRBV5-6	CASSLAQTYEQYF	TGTGCCAGCAGCTTGGCACAGACCTACGAGCAGTACTTC
-	TRBJ2-3	TRBD2	TRBV20-1	CSAGRARTQYF	TGCAGTGCTGGGAGGGCCCGTACGCAGTATTTT
-	TRBJ1-1	-	TRBV7-2	CASSLGGRNTEAFF	TGTGCCAGCAGCTTGGGGGGCCGGAACACTGAAGCTTTCTTT
-	TRBJ1-2	-	TRBV18	CASSPSDGYTF	TGTGCCAGCTCACCAAGTGATGGCTACACCTTC
-	TRBJ2-5	TRBD1	TRBV7-9	CASSLIGQGQETQYF	TGTGCCAGCAGCTTAATCGGACAGGGCCAAGAGACCCAGTACTTC
-	TRBJ1-2	-	TRBV7-9	CASSLVEGAFLLTYTF	TGTGCCAGCAGCTTAGTCGAAGGGGCTTTTCTCTTAACCTACACCTTC
-	TRBJ2-7	-	TRBV6-1	CASGDSTYEQYF	TGTGCCAGCGGGGACTCTACCTACGAGCAGTACTTC
once	TRBJ1-1	-	TRBV6-1	CASSHLVNTEAFF	TGTGCCAGCAGCCATTTAGTGAACACTGAAGCTTTCTTT
-	TRBJ2-7	TRBD1	TRBV5-1	CASSFGLRDRVHEQYF	TGCGCCAGCAGTTTTGGACTCCGGGACAGGGTCCACGAGCAGTACTTC
-	TRBJ2-3	TRBD2	TRBV4-3	CASSQDFASGGIADTQYF	TGCGCCAGCAGCCAAGATTTCGCTAGCGGGGGGATCGCAGATACGCAGTATTTT
once	TRBJ1-5	-	TRBV5-5	CASSWGELNQPQHF	TGTGCCAGCAGCTGGGGCGAATTGAACCAGCCCCAGCATTTT
-	TRBJ2-7	-	TRBV9	CASSPLGGSYEQYF	TGTGCCAGCAGCCCCCTCGGGGGTTCCTACGAGCAGTACTTC
-	TRBJ1-5	-	TRBV21-1	CASSPERQGHSNQPQHF	TGTGCCAGCAGCCCCGAACGACAGGGTCATAGCAATCAGCCCCAGCATTTT
-	TRBJ2-1	TRBD2	TRBV7-8	CVSSLVGSGKDNEQFF	TGTGTCAGCAGCCTAGTGGGTAGCGGGAAGGACAATGAGCAGTTCTTC
few	TRBJ1-2	-	TRBV7-9	CASSSVLDDYGYTF	TGTGCCAGCAGCTCGGTGTTAGACGACTATGGCTACACCTTC